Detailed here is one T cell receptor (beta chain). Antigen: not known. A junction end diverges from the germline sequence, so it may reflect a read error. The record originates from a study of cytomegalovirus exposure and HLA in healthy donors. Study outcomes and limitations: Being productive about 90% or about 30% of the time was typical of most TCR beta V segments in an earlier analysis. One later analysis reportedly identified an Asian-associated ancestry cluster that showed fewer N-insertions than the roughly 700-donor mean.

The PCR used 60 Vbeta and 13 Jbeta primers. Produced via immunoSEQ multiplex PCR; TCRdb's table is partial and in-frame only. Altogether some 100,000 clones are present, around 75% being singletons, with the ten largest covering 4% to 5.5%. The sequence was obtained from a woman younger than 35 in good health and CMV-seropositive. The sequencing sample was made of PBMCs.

The CDR3 nucleotides are TGTGCCAGCAGTAATCGGGCCTCCGAGGGCTTC. Translating it yields CASSNRASEGF. J is TRBJ2-7 and V is TRBV28, with D maybe TRBD2 (5 bases). CDR3 length: 11 amino acids. The germline V gene encodes CDR1 MDHEN and CDR2 SYDVKM.